This entry lists 5 T cell receptor beta chains sequenced from one sample in a study of blood T cell repertoires in COVID-19. Measured with immunoSEQ multiplex PCR; TCRdb has only the in-frame clones, and not every one. The sample lists 25,000 to 30,000 clones, roughly nine tenths seen once, with around 10% in the top ten. Input material: peripheral blood. The source of these receptors is a man aged 55 to 70 with acute or convalescent COVID-19.

This chain joins TRBV5-1 and TRBJ2-3; 7 bases align to TRBD2. The germline gives CDR1 SGHRS, CDR2 YFSETQ. Trimming removed 3 bases from V and 3 bases from J; junction bases left unmatched: 4. CDR3 length: 14 residues. The CDR3 loop is CASSSGLLTDTQYF. The CDR3 DNA reads as TGCGCCAGCAGCTCGGGACTACTAACAGATACGCAGTATTTT.

This chain joins TRBV19 and TRBJ1-2, with 8 bases that match TRBD1. CDR1 and CDR2 (germline): LNHDA, SQIVND (reference sequence). The CDR3 totals 15 residues. V shed 2 bases, J shed 2 bases, and the junction held 4 bases outside the gene matches. CDR3 in DNA: TGTGCCAGTAGTATACGACAGGGGCCCAACTATGGCTACACCTTC. Encoded protein: CASSIRQGPNYGYTF.

The chain uses TRBV20-1 and TRBJ1-1; the D is unclear. This CDR3 comprises 11 residues. V was pared by 5 bases and J by 7 bases, with 11 bases between. Germline CDR1 DFQATT, CDR2 SNEGSKA (reference sequence). The chain's CDR3 is CSAARPSEAFF. The CDR3 region has the DNA TGCAGTGCTGCGCGTCCTAGTGAAGCTTTCTTT.

This chain connects TRBV11-2 to TRBJ1-2; D possibly corresponds to TRBD1 (6 bases). Germline CDR1 SGHAT, CDR2 FQNNGV. This CDR3 has 14 residues. Trimming removed 0 bases at V and 14 bases at J, with 19 bases between. The chain's CDR3 is CASSLEGDYRERTF. DNA for the CDR3: TGTGCCAGCAGCTTAGAGGGGGATTACAGGGAAAGAACCTTC.

The chain uses TRBV7-8 and TRBJ1-1, with D hard to call. V lost 3 bases to trimming and J lost 6 bases, with 11 bases between them. CDR1 SGHVS and CDR2 FQNEAQ come from the germline V gene. The CDR3 spans 13 residues. The CDR3 is CASSFNHGAEAFF. In nucleotides, the CDR3 is TGTGCCAGCAGCTTCAATCACGGGGCTGAAGCTTTCTTT.